The clone carrying this TCR beta chain was seen once. This CDR3 is built from 15 residues. Trimming took 2 bases from V and 1 from J; bases not matched to a gene: 4. CDR1 is MNHEY, CDR2 SMNVEV, per germline (reference sequence). Repertoires were generated with immunoSEQ multiplex PCR, while TCRdb's copy carries only in-frame clones and drops some. The data show over 100,000 clones, 75% to 95% seen once. The data derive from a study of control samples from healthy donors and cancer patients. The material sequenced was blood. The gene calls are TRBV27 and TRBJ2-7; 8 nucleotides line up with TRBD2. The source of this sequence is a man aged 35 to 55 in good health. The CDR3 spells CASSLHGGGSYEQYF. The DNA for the CDR3 is TGTGCCAGCAGTTTACACGGCGGGGGGTCCTACGAGCAGTACTTC.